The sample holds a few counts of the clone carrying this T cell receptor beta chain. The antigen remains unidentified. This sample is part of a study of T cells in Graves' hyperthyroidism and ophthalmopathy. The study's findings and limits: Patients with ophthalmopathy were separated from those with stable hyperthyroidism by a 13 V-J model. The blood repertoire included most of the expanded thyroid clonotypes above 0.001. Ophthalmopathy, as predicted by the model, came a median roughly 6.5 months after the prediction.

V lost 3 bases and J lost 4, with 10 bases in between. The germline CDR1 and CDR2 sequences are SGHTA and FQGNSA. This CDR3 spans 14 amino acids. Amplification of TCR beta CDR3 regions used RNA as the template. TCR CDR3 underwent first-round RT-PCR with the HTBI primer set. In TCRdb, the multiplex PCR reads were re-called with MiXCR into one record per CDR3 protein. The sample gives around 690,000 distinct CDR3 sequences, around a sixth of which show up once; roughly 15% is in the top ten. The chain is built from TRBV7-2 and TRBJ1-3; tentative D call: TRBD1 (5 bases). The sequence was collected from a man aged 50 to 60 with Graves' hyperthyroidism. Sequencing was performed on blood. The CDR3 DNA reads TGTGCCAGCAGCTTGCAGGGAGGGGGAAACACCATATATTTT. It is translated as CASSLQGGGNTIYF.